The present T cell receptor (beta chain) was sequenced within a study of T cell responses to AZD1222 COVID-19 vaccine. Data came from immunoSEQ multiplex PCR; TCRdb stores just in-frame clones and leaves some out. The repertoire holds tens of thousands of clones, approximately 90% seen once, with roughly 24% in the top ten. Study-wide findings and caveats: The span of vaccine-associated CD4 TCRs extended across spike, with dominance at 160-218 and 743-854.

Worth noting for this clone: Its specificity is unknown.

The germline V gene encodes CDR1 SGHTA and CDR2 FQGTGA. J was trimmed by 5 bases and V by 1 base; bases with no gene match: 5. There are 16 residues in the CDR3. The sequenced sample was peripheral blood, obtained on day 0 of AZD1222 vaccination. The chain links TRBV7-3 to TRBJ2-3; 11 bases are a match to TRBD1. The receptor was isolated from an adult in good health. The CDR3 protein is CASSLNPGTGGDTQYF. The DNA for the CDR3 is TGTGCCAGCAGCTTAAACCCCGGGACAGGGGGAGATACGCAGTATTTT.